Presented here are 16 T cell receptor beta chains from one specimen sequenced in a study of cytomegalovirus exposure and HLA in healthy donors. PCR employed 60 Vbeta and 13 Jbeta primers. Data came from immunoSEQ multiplex PCR; TCRdb stores just in-frame clones and leaves some out. The sample shows roughly 140,000 clones, about 80% of them seen only once. The sequenced sample was PBMCs. The origin of the receptors is a woman aged 18-35 years in good health and CMV-seropositive.

The chain is built from TRBV28 and TRBJ1-2; the match to TRBD1 covers 7 bases. The CDR3 contains 14 residues. V dropped 2 bases and J dropped 2; count of bases not matched to a gene: 2. CDR1 MDHEN and CDR2 SYDVKM come from the germline V gene. CDR3 sequence (DNA): TGTGCCAGCAGTTTAGGGGGACAGAACTATGGCTACACCTTC. Protein sequence: CASSLGGQNYGYTF.

The chain employs TRBV28 and TRBJ1-1; a possible D gene is TRBD1 (6 bases). V was shortened by 2 bases and J by 1 base, with 8 bases between the two germline ends. This CDR3 comprises 14 residues. CDR1 and CDR2 (germline): MDHEN, SYDVKM. The CDR3 DNA is TGTGCCAGCAGTTTACTAGGGGGGAACACTGAAGCTTTCTTT. Its translation: CASSLLGGNTEAFF. Full variable domain (rest looked up from reference TRBV28 and TRBJ1-1): DVKVTQSSRYLVKRTGEKVFLECVQDMDHENMFWYRQDPGLGLRLIYFSYDVKMKEKGDIPEGYSVSREKKERFSLILESASTNQTSMYLCASSLLGGNTEAFFGQGTRLTVV.

The genes are TRBV5-1 and TRBJ2-7; D not resolved. Trimming left V 8 bases short and J 6 bases short, with 12 bases between. Germline V gene lookup returns CDR1 SGHRS and CDR2 YFSETQ. The CDR3 has 11 amino acids. The CDR3 loop reads CARLGDIEQYF. The DNA for the CDR3 is TGCGCCAGGCTTGGAGATATCGAGCAGTACTTC.

The chain recombines TRBV28 with TRBJ2-5; TRBD1 matches 7 bases. This CDR3 region has 13 residues. The J segment lost 5 bases and the V segment lost 3 bases, leaving 3 bases of the junction unmatched. CDR1 and CDR2 from the germline V gene are MDHEN and SYDVKM. CDR3 DNA sequence: TGTGCCAGCAGTTTTGACAGGGTGGAGACCCAGTACTTC. This codes for CASSFDRVETQYF.

This sequence joins TRBV19 and TRBJ2-6, with 8 bases that match TRBD2. CDR1 is LNHDA, CDR2 SQIVND, per germline (reference sequence). Unmatched junction bases numbered 15, after V lost 5 bases and J lost 6 bases. CDR3 size: 18 residues. CDR3 nucleotides: TGTGCCAGTAGTTCACGCGGGGGGTTTTCCTATTTGGCCAACGTCCTGACTTTC. It is translated as CASSSRGGFSYLANVLTF.

The gene calls are TRBV30 and TRBJ2-2, with D possibly matching TRBD2 (5 bases). The germline V gene has CDR1 GTSNPN and CDR2 SVGIG (reference sequence). The CDR3 is made up of 15 amino acids. Trimming shortened V by 0 bases and J by 1 base, and 9 bases separated the two germline ends. In DNA form, the CDR3 reads TGTGCCTGGAGTGTACTACGGGGGAACACCGGGGAGCTGTTTTTT. This codes for CAWSVLRGNTGELFF.

The rearrangement uses TRBV7-9 and TRBJ2-2; 10 bases are shared with TRBD1. V lost 4 bases to trimming and J lost 7 bases; unmatched junction nucleotides: 12. This CDR3 has 17 residues. Germline lookup yields CDR1 SEHNR and CDR2 FQNEAQ (reference sequence). CDR3 sequence (DNA): TGTGCCAGCAGCTCCACCGAGACAGGGGGCTTCGGCGGGGAGCTGTTTTTT. The encoded protein is CASSSTETGGFGGELFF. Full variable domain (missing parts from reference TRBV7-9 and TRBJ2-2): DTGVSQNPRHKITKRGQNVTFRCDPISEHNRLYWYRQTLGQGPEFLTYFQNEAQLEKSRLLSDRFSAERPKGSFSTLEIQRTEQGDSAMYLCASSSTETGGFGGELFFGEGSRLTVL.

This rearrangement joins TRBV28 to TRBJ2-5, with 12 positions matching TRBD2. CDR3 length: 16 residues. The ends lost 4 bases at V and 0 bases at J; junction bases unmatched: 3. The germline CDR1 and CDR2 sequences are MDHEN and SYDVKM. The CDR3 nucleotides are TGTGCCAGCAGTTCCGGACTAGCGGGGCACCAAGAGACCCAGTACTTC. Protein product: CASSSGLAGHQETQYF.

This chain links TRBV5-6 with TRBJ2-6; D uncertain. CDR1 is SGHDT, CDR2 YYEEEE, per germline. This CDR3 contains 15 residues. The V end was cut by 3 bases, the J end by 3 bases, with 10 bases between. CDR3 nucleotide sequence: TGTGCCAGCAGCTGGTCAGGTGATGGGGCCAACGTCCTGACTTTC. Its translation: CASSWSGDGANVLTF.

This clone was detected ten times or more. The V call is TRBV6-1, the J call TRBJ1-5; the D gene is possibly TRBD1 (6 bases). This CDR3 spans 15 amino acids. Per the germline V gene, CDR1 is MNHNS and CDR2 is SASEGT. Trimming removed 5 bases at V and 7 bases at J, with 18 bases between. CDR3 amino acids: CASSHAQGSLQPQHF. CDR3 DNA: TGTGCCAGCAGTCATGCACAGGGTTCGTTGCAGCCCCAGCATTTT.

The V call is TRBV29-1, the J call TRBJ2-2, with D possibly TRBD2 on 6 matching bases. V lost 6 bases, J lost 3 bases, and 14 bases lay in between. Germline V gives CDR1 SQVTM, CDR2 ANQGSEA. This CDR3 has 14 residues. The CDR3 protein is CSVASQRDTGELFF. The CDR3 coding sequence is TGCAGCGTCGCCTCTCAGCGGGACACCGGGGAGCTGTTTTTT.

The chain's CDR3 is CASSVSGNYNEQFF. CDR3 bases: TGTGCCAGCAGTGTTAGCGGTAACTACAATGAGCAGTTCTTC. The J gene is TRBJ2-1, the V gene TRBV2; D is perhaps TRBD2 (6 bases). The V and J ends lost 4 bases and 3 bases respectively, with 10 bases between them. The germline gives CDR1 SNHLY, CDR2 FYNNEI. This CDR3 has 14 residues.

Only a few counts were recorded for this clone. The chain employs TRBV5-6 and TRBJ2-6; 7 bases agree with TRBD1. The junction had 3 bases not matched to a gene; V was cut back by 3 bases and J by 0 bases. There are 16 residues in the CDR3. The V gene's germline CDR1 is SGHDT and CDR2 YYEEEE. The CDR3 loop reads CASSSTGRSGANVLTF. CDR3 nucleotides: TGTGCCAGCAGCTCGACAGGGCGCTCTGGGGCCAACGTCCTGACTTTC. The full variable domain, in which reference TRBV5-6 and TRBJ2-6 provide the parts outside the CDR3, is DAGVTQSPTHLIKTRGQQVTLRCSPKSGHDTVSWYQQALGQGPQFIFQYYEEEERQRGNFPDRFSGHQFPNYSSELNVNALLLGDSALYLCASSSTGRSGANVLTFGAGSRLTVL.

The chain employs TRBV25-1 and TRBJ2-5; 10 nucleotides agree with TRBD1. The CDR3 loop spans 18 amino acids. V gave up 3 bases and J gave up 3 bases; unmatched junction bases: 13. From germline, CDR1 is MGHDK and CDR2 SYGVNS. For the CDR3, the DNA is TGTGCCAGCAGTGACAAGAAGACGGACAGGGGGGGAAAAGAGACCCAGTACTTC. This codes for CASSDKKTDRGGKETQYF. The full variable domain, completed using reference TRBV25-1 and TRBJ2-5, is EADIYQTPRYLVIGTGKKITLECSQTMGHDKMYWYQQDPGMELHLIHYSYGVNSTEKGDLSSESTVSRIRTEHFPLTLESARPSHTSQYLCASSDKKTDRGGKETQYFGPGTRLLVL.

The chain combines TRBV7-6 with TRBJ1-3; a weak D match, TRBD1 (6 bases). V lost 1 base and J lost 0, with 10 bases in between. Germline CDR1 reads SGHVS; CDR2 reads FNYEAQ. The CDR3 has 16 residues. For the CDR3, the DNA is TGTGCCAGCAGCTTAGGACAGGCGAGCTCTGGAAACACCATATATTTT. This gives the protein CASSLGQASSGNTIYF.

The CDR3 DNA follows: TGTGCCAGCAGCTCCCAGGGGCTCTCTGGAAACACCATATATTTT. Residues: CASSSQGLSGNTIYF. The J gene is TRBJ1-3, the V gene TRBV7-2; a possible D gene is TRBD1 (6 bases). The V and J ends lost 4 bases and 0 bases respectively, with 10 bases between them. The CDR3 has 15 residues. CDR1 is SGHTA, CDR2 FQGNSA, per germline.